This T cell receptor (beta chain) was found in a study of shared clonotypes between healthy human individuals. The CDR3 covers 16 residues. The trim removed 3 bases at V and 5 bases at J, leaving 12 bases unmatched. The germline gives CDR1 SGDLS, CDR2 YYNGEE. Using immunoSEQ multiplex PCR, the repertoire was profiled, and TCRdb retains in-frame clones only, with some absent. The table lists over a million clones, just under 99% of them singletons. The receptor comes from a man younger than 45 in good health. The rearrangement links TRBV9 to TRBJ2-5; 8 bases align to TRBD2. The material sequenced was naive CD4+ T cells sorted from blood. Subset specified: CD45RA+ positively selected. The CDR3 coding sequence is TGTGCCAGCAGCGCGTTCTTAGCGGGGAGGTGGGAGACCCAGTACTTC. Its protein is CASSAFLAGRWETQYF.